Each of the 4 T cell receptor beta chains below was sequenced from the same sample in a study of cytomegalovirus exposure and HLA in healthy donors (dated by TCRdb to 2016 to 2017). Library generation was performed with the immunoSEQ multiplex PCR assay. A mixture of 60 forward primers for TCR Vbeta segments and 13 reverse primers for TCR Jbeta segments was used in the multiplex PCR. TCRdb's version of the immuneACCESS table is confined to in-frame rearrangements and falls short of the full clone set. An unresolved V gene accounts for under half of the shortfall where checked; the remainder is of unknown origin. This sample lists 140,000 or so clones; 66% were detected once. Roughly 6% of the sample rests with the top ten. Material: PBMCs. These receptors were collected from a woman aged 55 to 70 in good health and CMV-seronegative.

The CDR3 loop reads CASSLQSPGGSPLHF. The CDR3 coding sequence is TGTGCCAGCAGTTTACAGTCCCCAGGGGGTTCACCCCTCCACTTT. The V gene is TRBV28, the J gene TRBJ1-6; 7 bases agree with TRBD1. V was pared by 2 bases and J by 9 bases, with 7 bases of the junction left unmatched. The CDR3 length is 15 residues. CDR1 MDHEN and CDR2 SYDVKM come from the germline V gene.

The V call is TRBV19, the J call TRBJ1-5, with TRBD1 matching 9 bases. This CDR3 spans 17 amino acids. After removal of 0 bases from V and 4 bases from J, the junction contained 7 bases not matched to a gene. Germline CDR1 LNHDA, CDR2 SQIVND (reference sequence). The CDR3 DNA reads TGTGCCAGTAGTATAGATTCCTACAGGGGGCGGAATCAGCCCCAGCATTTT. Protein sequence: CASSIDSYRGRNQPQHF.

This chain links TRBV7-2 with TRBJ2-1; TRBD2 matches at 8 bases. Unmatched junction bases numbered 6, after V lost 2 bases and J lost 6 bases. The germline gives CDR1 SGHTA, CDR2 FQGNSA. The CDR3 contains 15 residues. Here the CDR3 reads CASSLLGTRLNEQFF. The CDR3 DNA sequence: TGTGCCAGCAGCTTACTCGGGACTAGGCTCAATGAGCAGTTCTTC. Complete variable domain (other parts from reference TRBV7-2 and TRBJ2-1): GAGVSQSPSNKVTEKGKDVELRCDPISGHTALYWYRQSLGQGLEFLIYFQGNSAPDKSGLPSDRFSAERTGGSVSTLTIQRTQQEDSAVYLCASSLLGTRLNEQFFGPGTRLTVL.

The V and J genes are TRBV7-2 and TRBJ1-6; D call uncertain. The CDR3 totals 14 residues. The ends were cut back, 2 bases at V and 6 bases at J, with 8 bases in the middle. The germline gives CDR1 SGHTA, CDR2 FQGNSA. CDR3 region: CASSLPQVNSPLHF. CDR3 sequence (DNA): TGTGCCAGCAGCTTACCCCAGGTTAATTCACCCCTCCACTTT.